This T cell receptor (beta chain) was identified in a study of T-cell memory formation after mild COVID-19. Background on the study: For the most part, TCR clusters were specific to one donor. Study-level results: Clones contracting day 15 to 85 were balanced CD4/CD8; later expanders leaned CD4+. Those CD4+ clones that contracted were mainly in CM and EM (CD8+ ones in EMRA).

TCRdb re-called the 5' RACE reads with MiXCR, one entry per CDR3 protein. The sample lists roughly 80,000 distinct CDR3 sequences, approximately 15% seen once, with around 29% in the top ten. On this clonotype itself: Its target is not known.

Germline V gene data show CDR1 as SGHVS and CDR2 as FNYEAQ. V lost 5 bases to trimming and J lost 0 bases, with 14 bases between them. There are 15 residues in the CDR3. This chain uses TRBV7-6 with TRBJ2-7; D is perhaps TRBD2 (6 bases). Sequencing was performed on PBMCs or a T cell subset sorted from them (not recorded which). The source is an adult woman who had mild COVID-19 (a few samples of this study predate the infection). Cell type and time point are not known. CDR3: CASSASGTYSYEQYF. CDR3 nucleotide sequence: TGTGCCAGCAGCGCTTCCGGGACTTACTCCTACGAGCAGTACTTC.